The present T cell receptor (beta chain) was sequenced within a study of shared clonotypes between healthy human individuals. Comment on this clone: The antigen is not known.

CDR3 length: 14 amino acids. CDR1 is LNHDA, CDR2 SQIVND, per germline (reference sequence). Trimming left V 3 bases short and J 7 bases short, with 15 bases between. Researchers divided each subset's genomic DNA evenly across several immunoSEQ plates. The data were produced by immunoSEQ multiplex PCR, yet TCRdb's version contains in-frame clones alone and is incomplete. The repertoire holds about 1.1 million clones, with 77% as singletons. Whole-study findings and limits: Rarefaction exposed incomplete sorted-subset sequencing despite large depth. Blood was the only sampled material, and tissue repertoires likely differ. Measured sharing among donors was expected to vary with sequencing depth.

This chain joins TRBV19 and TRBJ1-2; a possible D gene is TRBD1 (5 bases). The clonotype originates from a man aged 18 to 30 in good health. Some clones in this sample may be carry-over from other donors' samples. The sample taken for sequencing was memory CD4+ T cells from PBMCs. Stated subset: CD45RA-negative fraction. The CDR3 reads CASSISGPIRGYTF. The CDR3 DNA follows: TGTGCCAGTAGTATTTCGGGACCTATACGTGGCTACACCTTC. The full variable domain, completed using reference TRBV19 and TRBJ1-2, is DGGITQSPKYLFRKEGQNVTLSCEQNLNHDAMYWYRQDPGQGLRLIYYSQIVNDFQKGDIAEGYSVSREKKESFPLTVTSAQKNPTAFYLCASSISGPIRGYTFGSGTRLTVV.